Following are 32 T cell receptor beta chains from one sample sequenced in a study of cytotoxic CD8 clonotypes in ibrutinib-treated CLL. TCRdb's table, derived via immunoSEQ multiplex PCR, lists solely in-frame clones and lacks some. The table has 65,000 to 95,000 clones, 70% to 90% seen once. The input for sequencing was PBMCs, taken before ibrutinib treatment. Receptors were obtained from a human donor with chronic lymphocytic leukemia.

The rearrangement uses TRBV7-9 and TRBJ2-5, with no clear D. Per germline, CDR1 SEHNR and CDR2 FQNEAQ (reference sequence). V shed 4 bases and J shed 7 bases, with 7 bases lying between them. This CDR3 is 11 amino acids long. The CDR3 here is CASSSSGTQYF. CDR3 nucleotides: TGTGCCAGCAGCTCATCTGGGACCCAGTACTTC.

The CDR3 spells CASSRRVQGYEQYF. DNA for the CDR3: TGCGCCAGCAGTAGGAGGGTCCAGGGATACGAGCAGTACTTC. The rearrangement joins TRBV5-1 to TRBJ2-7; perhaps TRBD2 as D (6 bases). The CDR3 has 14 residues. From germline, CDR1 is SGHRS and CDR2 YFSETQ. With 5 bases removed from V and 4 bases from J, the gap between germline ends came to 16 bases.

The chain joins TRBV7-6 to TRBJ2-2; D not resolved. With 3 bases removed from V and 3 bases from J, the gap between germline ends came to 2 bases. Germline assignment: CDR1 SGHVS and CDR2 FNYEAQ. The CDR3 sequence is 12 residues long. DNA for the CDR3: TGTGCCAGCAGCTTCTACACCGGGGAGCTGTTTTTT. Protein: CASSFYTGELFF.

V and J are TRBV7-9 and TRBJ1-4, with unresolved D. The V end lost 3 bases, the J end lost 7 bases, and 3 bases lay between the germline ends. This CDR3 is 11 amino acids long. The germline CDR1 and CDR2 sequences are SEHNR and FQNEAQ (reference sequence). The CDR3 sequence: CASSFSEKLFF. CDR3 bases: TGTGCCAGCAGCTTCTCTGAAAAACTGTTTTTT.

J is TRBJ2-5 and V is TRBV18; 8 nucleotides match TRBD2. The germline V gene encodes CDR1 KGHSH and CDR2 LQKENI. Trimming took 4 bases from V and 5 from J; bases not matched to a gene: 6. This CDR3 region has 14 residues. The CDR3 bases are TGTGCCAGCTCACGATCGGGGGGGGACGAGACCCAGTACTTC. Translating it yields CASSRSGGDETQYF.

J is TRBJ2-7 and V is TRBV12-5; perhaps D is TRBD1 or TRBD2 (5 bases each). V lost 4 bases and J lost 3, with 13 bases in between. The germline gives CDR1 LGHNT, CDR2 FRNRAP. This CDR3 has 14 amino acids. CDR3 nucleotide sequence: TGTGCTAGTGGTTCCGGGACGGGATACTACGAGCAGTACTTC. This sequence encodes CASGSGTGYYEQYF.

In DNA form, the CDR3 reads TGTGCCAGCAGCTCGGGAGGCGGGGCCGGGGTTGGCTCCTACAATGAGCAGTTCTTC. This gives the protein CASSSGGGAGVGSYNEQFF. The genes are TRBV5-4 and TRBJ2-1; 7 positions agree with TRBD2. CDR1 is SGHNT and CDR2 is YYREEE in the germline V gene (reference sequence). With V trimmed by 3 bases and J by 0 bases, 15 bases remained unmatched. The CDR3 consists of 19 residues.

The chain combines TRBV6-1 with TRBJ2-2; tentative D call: TRBD1 (6 bases). Trimming shortened V by 6 bases and J by 6 bases, and 14 bases separated the two germline ends. The CDR3 consists of 14 residues. Germline V CDR1 and CDR2: MNHNS, SASEGT. CDR3 amino acids: CASSGQYRAGELFF. In nucleotides, the CDR3 is TGTGCCAGCAGCGGACAGTACCGCGCCGGGGAGCTGTTTTTT.

This chain links TRBV7-9 with TRBJ1-5, with D unresolved. The CDR3 contains 16 residues. The V end was cut by 6 bases, the J end by 3 bases, with 18 bases between. CDR1 is SEHNR and CDR2 is FQNEAQ in the germline V gene (reference sequence). In DNA form, the CDR3 reads TGTGCCAGCAGTCTCGACCGGTTTATTGACAATCAGCCCCAGCATTTT. Its translation: CASSLDRFIDNQPQHF.

This chain joins TRBV19 and TRBJ2-3; 8 bases map to TRBD1. The CDR3 covers 15 residues. V gave up 5 bases and J gave up 5 bases; unmatched junction bases: 9. Germline V lookup: CDR1 LNHDA, CDR2 SQIVND (reference sequence). The CDR3 spells CASSLDRAGGDTQYF. The CDR3 nucleotides are TGTGCCAGTAGTTTGGACAGGGCTGGCGGAGATACGCAGTATTTT.

CDR3 nucleotides: TGTGCCACCAGCCGACAGGGGGCGCTGGGCTACACCTTC. Translating it yields CATSRQGALGYTF. The chain carries TRBV15 and TRBJ1-2; 10 nucleotides agree with TRBD1. V lost 5 bases to trimming and J lost 8 bases; unmatched junction nucleotides: 5. The CDR3 has 13 amino acids. Per germline, CDR1 LNHNV and CDR2 YYDKDF (reference sequence).

This clone was detected once. The chain employs TRBV9 and TRBJ1-3; D is uncertain. The CDR3 has 15 residues. The germline V and J ends were trimmed by 2 bases and 0 bases, with 9 bases remaining between them. Per the germline V gene, CDR1 is SGDLS and CDR2 is YYNGEE. The CDR3 sequence is CASSVGGFSGNTIYF. The DNA of the CDR3 is TGTGCCAGCAGCGTTGGTGGTTTCTCTGGAAACACCATATATTTT.

The V and J genes are TRBV9 and TRBJ1-2, with unresolved D. The germline V gene encodes CDR1 SGDLS and CDR2 YYNGEE. V was cut by 2 bases and J by 0 bases, with 8 bases left in between. The length of the CDR3 is 14 residues. As DNA, the CDR3 is TGTGCCAGCAGCGTTCACGAGGCTAACTATGGCTACACCTTC. This codes for CASSVHEANYGYTF.

This clone showed up just once. The chain joins TRBV30 to TRBJ2-2, with 10 bases aligning to TRBD1. V lost 5 bases and J lost 5; bases outside the gene matches: 5. The germline V gene encodes CDR1 GTSNPN and CDR2 SVGIG (reference sequence). The CDR3 consists of 14 residues. CDR3 DNA sequence: TGTGCCTGGCCGGACAGGGGGGGAACCGGGGAGCTGTTTTTT. Its protein product is CAWPDRGGTGELFF.

The genes are TRBV7-2 and TRBJ2-1; tentative D call: TRBD2 (5 bases). Deletions cut 4 bases from V and 7 bases from J, with 17 bases between. The CDR3 consists of 15 residues. The germline gives CDR1 SGHTA, CDR2 FQGNSA. The CDR3 DNA reads TGTGCCAGCAGCTCAAAAGCTGGACTGTTGAATGAGCAGTTCTTC. It yields the protein CASSSKAGLLNEQFF.

The J gene is TRBJ2-2, the V gene TRBV6-5; unclear D gene. This CDR3 region has 13 residues. The V gene's germline CDR1 is MNHEY and CDR2 SVGAGI. V was pared by 5 bases and J by 5 bases, with 9 bases between. The CDR3, as DNA: TGTGCCAGCAGTCCCGACCTAACCGGGGAGCTGTTTTTT. Amino acid sequence: CASSPDLTGELFF.

The V gene is TRBV7-2, the J gene TRBJ2-3; 7 bases are a match to TRBD2. The CDR3 has 15 residues. CDR1 and CDR2 (germline): SGHTA, FQGNSA. The V and J ends lost 4 bases and 3 bases, in that order; junction bases with no gene match: 7. The chain's CDR3 is CASSWGTMSTDTQYF. The CDR3 coding sequence is TGTGCCAGCAGCTGGGGGACTATGAGTACAGATACGCAGTATTTT.

This clone was counted between two and nine times. Other DNA sequences in this specimen translate into the identical CDR3. The chain links TRBV19 to TRBJ1-3, with D possibly being TRBD1 (5 bases). This CDR3 has 14 amino acids. Trimming removed 4 bases from V and 2 bases from J, with 9 bases in between. Looked up from germline, CDR1 is LNHDA and CDR2 is SQIVND (reference sequence). The CDR3 DNA reads as TGTGCCAGTAGTAGGGCAGGGCCTGGAAACACCATATATTTT. It is translated as CASSRAGPGNTIYF.

The V and J genes are TRBV29-1 and TRBJ2-4; D not certain. CDR3 length equals 15 residues. V was shortened by 3 bases and J by 1 base, with 13 bases between the two germline ends. The germline gives CDR1 SQVTM, CDR2 ANQGSEA. CDR3 bases: TGCAGCGTTGATCGGCCCGTGGGGGCCAAAAACATTCAGTACTTC. It encodes CSVDRPVGAKNIQYF.

CDR3 coding DNA: TGTGCCAGCAGCGGGGGCCACACAGATACGCAGTATTTT. Its protein is CASSGGHTDTQYF. The V gene is TRBV27, the J gene TRBJ2-3, with D tentatively TRBD1 or TRBD2 (6 bases each). The ends were cut back, 6 bases at V and 2 bases at J, with 9 bases in the middle. The germline gives CDR1 MNHEY, CDR2 SMNVEV (reference sequence). The CDR3 has 13 amino acids.

CDR3 nucleotide sequence: TGTGCCAGCAGCGCCCTAGGGGTAGGGAGAAGTGGAAACACCATATATTTT. Translation gives CASSALGVGRSGNTIYF. The chain links TRBV9 to TRBJ1-3; tentatively, D is TRBD1 (5 bases). The CDR3 covers 17 residues. V lost 3 bases, J lost 3 bases, and 19 bases lay in between. CDR1 and CDR2 from the germline V gene are SGDLS and YYNGEE.

As regards this clone: Other DNA sequences of this sample code for an identical CDR3. The rearrangement links TRBV10-3 to TRBJ1-2, with D hard to call. CDR3 length: 12 amino acids. Per the germline V gene, CDR1 is ENHRY and CDR2 is SYGVKD. V was shortened by 6 bases and J by 3 bases, with 8 bases between the two germline ends. The CDR3 sequence: CAIREGDYGYTF. DNA for the CDR3: TGTGCCATCAGGGAGGGAGACTATGGCTACACCTTC.

The gene calls are TRBV6-5 and TRBJ1-5; D might be TRBD1 (5 bases). Germline V gene lookup returns CDR1 MNHEY and CDR2 SVGAGI. The CDR3 runs to 14 residues. V lost 5 bases and J 1 base, leaving 9 bases between the germline ends. CDR3: CASSSRDSNQPQHF. As DNA, the CDR3 is TGTGCCAGCAGTAGCCGGGACAGCAATCAGCCCCAGCATTTT.

The J gene is TRBJ2-3, the V gene TRBV6-1; D is undetermined. The germline V gene has CDR1 MNHNS and CDR2 SASEGT. The CDR3 totals 15 residues. V lost 8 bases and J 4 bases, leaving 19 bases between the germline ends. This chain's CDR3 is CASVSVAYGADTQYF. In nucleotides, the CDR3 is TGTGCCAGCGTCTCGGTCGCGTATGGTGCAGATACGCAGTATTTT.

The rearrangement links TRBV27 to TRBJ2-3; no firm D call. The CDR3 covers 14 residues. V lost 3 bases to trimming and J lost 3 bases, with 10 bases between them. Germline CDR1 is MNHEY and CDR2 is SMNVEV (reference sequence). CDR3 amino acids: CASSFGQLTDTQYF. CDR3 nucleotide sequence: TGTGCCAGCAGTTTTGGGCAGCTGACAGATACGCAGTATTTT.

This chain joins TRBV27 and TRBJ2-7; the D gene is possibly TRBD1 (6 bases). V gave up 6 bases and J gave up 2 bases, with 17 bases separating them. The CDR3 spans 15 residues. CDR1 MNHEY and CDR2 SMNVEV come from the germline V gene (reference sequence). This chain's CDR3 is CASSRTLQGTYEQYF. CDR3 DNA: TGTGCCAGCAGCCGGACCTTACAGGGAACCTACGAGCAGTACTTC.

This chain connects TRBV19 to TRBJ2-1, with D tentatively TRBD1 (6 bases). Deletions cut 2 bases from V and 2 bases from J, with 13 bases between. This CDR3 comprises 16 residues. Germline V CDR1 and CDR2: LNHDA, SQIVND (reference sequence). The CDR3 DNA follows: TGTGCCAGTAGTATAAGGGGGACAAAAACCTACAATGAGCAGTTCTTC. Encoded protein: CASSIRGTKTYNEQFF.

This chain connects TRBV4-1 to TRBJ1-5; D is unresolved. Trimming left V 4 bases short and J 1 base short, with 11 bases between. CDR3 length: 15 amino acids. Germline V gene data show CDR1 as MGHRA and CDR2 as YSYEKL. CDR3 region: CASSPLVQSNQPQHF. The CDR3 DNA sequence: TGCGCCAGCAGCCCTTTGGTCCAGAGCAATCAGCCCCAGCATTTT.

This clone was recorded only once. J is TRBJ1-1 and V is TRBV19; no firm D call. Germline CDR1 LNHDA, CDR2 SQIVND (reference sequence). Trimming shortened V by 5 bases and J by 0 bases, and 10 bases separated the two germline ends. CDR3 length: 14 residues. The CDR3 protein is CASSPRTVNTEAFF. The CDR3 bases are TGTGCCAGTAGTCCCCGGACGGTGAACACTGAAGCTTTCTTT.

The chain combines TRBV4-1 with TRBJ2-1, with 11 bases fitting TRBD2. CDR1 MGHRA and CDR2 YSYEKL come from the germline V gene. The trim removed 2 bases at V and 5 bases at J, leaving 2 bases unmatched. This CDR3 has 15 amino acids. CDR3 in amino acids: CASSQTSGGNNEQFF. CDR3 bases: TGCGCCAGCAGCCAAACTAGCGGGGGAAACAATGAGCAGTTCTTC.

This clone was seen only a few times. The rearrangement joins TRBV11-2 to TRBJ2-5; 16 bases are a match to TRBD2. CDR1 is SGHAT, CDR2 FQNNGV, per germline. With 4 bases clipped from V and 4 bases from J, the junction kept 3 bases outside the gene matches. The CDR3 consists of 16 residues. The CDR3 nucleotides are TGTGCCAGCAGCTCCGGGACTAGCGGGAGGGGAGAGACCCAGTACTTC. Its translation: CASSSGTSGRGETQYF.

V usage is TRBV11-3 and J usage is TRBJ2-5; TRBD2 agrees at 7 bases. Germline CDR1 is SGHNT and CDR2 is YENEEA. Unmatched junction bases numbered 14, after V lost 8 bases and J lost 5 bases. This CDR3 has 15 amino acids. The CDR3: CASGGGWSSYETQYF. The CDR3 nucleotides read TGTGCCAGCGGGGGAGGGTGGTCTAGCTACGAGACCCAGTACTTC.